Each of the 7 T cell receptor beta chains below was sequenced from the same sample in a study of cytomegalovirus exposure and HLA in healthy donors. With 60 Vbeta and 13 Jbeta primers, the PCR was carried out. TCRdb's copy holds only in-frame clones and misses some; the assay was immunoSEQ multiplex PCR. The table lists 250,000 or so clones, over 70% of them singletons. What was sequenced was PBMCs. Source of these receptors: an older woman in good health and CMV-seropositive.

This clone showed up just a few times. The genes are TRBV5-1 and TRBJ1-5, with a weak D call TRBD1 (5 bases). The germline gives CDR1 SGHRS, CDR2 YFSETQ. V was shortened by 0 bases and J by 6 bases, with 7 bases between the two germline ends. This CDR3 region has 13 residues. The CDR3 nucleotides read TGCGCCAGCAGCTTGGGAGACAGTCAGCCCCAGCATTTT. This translates into CASSLGDSQPQHF.

On this clone itself: The sample has other DNA sequences that encode this CDR3 too. The V and J genes are TRBV5-1 and TRBJ2-5, with D tentatively TRBD2 (6 bases). CDR1 SGHRS and CDR2 YFSETQ come from the germline V gene. Trimming took off 0 bases at V and 5 bases at J, with 14 bases between the two ends. This CDR3 has 15 residues. CDR3 sequence reads: CASSLVAGLGETQYF. The CDR3 DNA is TGCGCCAGCAGCTTGGTTGCGGGGCTAGGGGAGACCCAGTACTTC.

V gene TRBV14 combines with J gene TRBJ1-4; D is perhaps TRBD1 (5 bases). The germline V gene has CDR1 SGHDN and CDR2 FVKESK. V lost 1 base to trimming and J lost 4 bases, with 7 bases between them. The CDR3 length is 14 residues. The CDR3 sequence: CASSQVGLNEKLFF. The CDR3 region has the DNA TGTGCCAGCAGCCAAGTGGGACTTAATGAAAAACTGTTTTTT.

This sequence joins TRBV6-5 and TRBJ2-1, with TRBD2 identical over 8 bases. The CDR3 is 16 amino acids. With 2 bases clipped from V and 1 base from J, the junction kept 4 bases outside the gene matches. CDR1 MNHEY and CDR2 SVGAGI come from the germline V gene. CDR3 sequence (DNA): TGTGCCAGCAGTTACCAAGCGGGAGTGTCCTACAATGAGCAGTTCTTC. Protein: CASSYQAGVSYNEQFF.

The chain couples TRBV7-2 to TRBJ1-3, with TRBD1 matching over 9 bases. This CDR3 region has 17 residues. The J segment lost 0 bases and the V segment lost 2 bases, leaving 5 bases of the junction unmatched. In germline, CDR1 is SGHTA, CDR2 FQGNSA. CDR3 nucleotides: TGTGCCAGCAGCTTATCGACAGGGGGTAGCTCTGGAAACACCATATATTTT. It codes for CASSLSTGGSSGNTIYF.

J is TRBJ1-2 and V is TRBV5-1; 8 nucleotides match TRBD1. The CDR3 is 17 amino acids. The J segment lost 6 bases and the V segment lost 4 bases, leaving 17 bases of the junction unmatched. CDR1 is SGHRS, CDR2 YFSETQ, per germline. CDR3 loop: CASSLSTSGTGRDGYTF. The CDR3 DNA follows: TGCGCCAGCAGCCTATCGACTTCCGGGACAGGACGAGATGGCTACACCTTC.

V usage is TRBV20-1 and J usage is TRBJ2-7, with D maybe TRBD1 (6 bases). Per the germline V gene, CDR1 is DFQATT and CDR2 is SNEGSKA (reference sequence). This CDR3 comprises 11 residues. Trimming left V 4 bases short and J 9 bases short, with 13 bases between. CDR3 DNA sequence: TGCAGTGCTATGTACAGGGATGTGCAGTACTTC. Translation: CSAMYRDVQYF.